This T cell receptor (beta chain) was profiled in a study of T cells in Graves' hyperthyroidism and ophthalmopathy. Whole-study results and caveats: The blood repertoire included most of the expanded thyroid clonotypes above 0.001. The model identified upcoming ophthalmopathy a median approximately 6.4 months ahead of onset.

V gave up 1 base and J gave up 6 bases; unmatched junction bases: 9. The germline V gene encodes CDR1 MNHNS and CDR2 SASEGT. This CDR3 is 16 amino acids long. Amplified TCR beta CDR3 regions derived from RNA transcripts. First-round RT-PCR with HTBI primers amplified the TCR CDR3 region. One entry per CDR3 protein results from TCRdb running MiXCR on the multiplex PCR reads. The sample carries 500,000 to 650,000 distinct CDR3 sequences, 40% to 55% recorded once. In the case of this clonotype: Its target is not known.

Uncontrolled infection, other autoimmune disease, pregnancy or lactation led to exclusion. This clonotype was obtained from an adult woman with Graves' disease, either hyperthyroidism or ophthalmopathy (not recorded which). The chain combines TRBV6-1 with TRBJ1-1; 9 bases match TRBD1. What was sequenced was peripheral blood or thyroid tissue (not recorded which). CDR3 sequence reads: CASSEGLGQGLAEAFF. CDR3 in DNA: TGTGCCAGCAGTGAAGGTTTGGGACAGGGATTAGCTGAAGCTTTCTTT.